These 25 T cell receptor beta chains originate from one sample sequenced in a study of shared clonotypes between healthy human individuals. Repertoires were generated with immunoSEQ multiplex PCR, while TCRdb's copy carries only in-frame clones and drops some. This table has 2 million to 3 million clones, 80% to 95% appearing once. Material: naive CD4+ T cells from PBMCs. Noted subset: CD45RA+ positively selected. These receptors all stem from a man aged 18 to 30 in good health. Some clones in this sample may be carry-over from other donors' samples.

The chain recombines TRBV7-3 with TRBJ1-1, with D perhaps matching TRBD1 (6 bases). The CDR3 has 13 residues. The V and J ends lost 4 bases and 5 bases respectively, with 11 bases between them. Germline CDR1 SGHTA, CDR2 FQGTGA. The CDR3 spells CASSSSQGTEAFF. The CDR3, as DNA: TGTGCCAGCAGCTCCTCCCAGGGGACTGAAGCTTTCTTT. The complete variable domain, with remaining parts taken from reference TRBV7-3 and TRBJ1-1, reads GAGVSQTPSNKVTEKGKYVELRCDPISGHTALYWYRQSLGQGPEFLIYFQGTGAADDSGLPNDRFFAVRPEGSVSTLKIQRTERGDSAVYLCASSSSQGTEAFFGQGTRLTVV.

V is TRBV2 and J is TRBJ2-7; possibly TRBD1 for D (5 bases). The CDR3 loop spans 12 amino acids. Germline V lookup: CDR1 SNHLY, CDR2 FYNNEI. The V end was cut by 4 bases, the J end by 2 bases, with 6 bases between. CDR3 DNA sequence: TGTGCCAGCAGTGGACAGCCCTACGAGCAGTACTTC. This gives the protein CASSGQPYEQYF.

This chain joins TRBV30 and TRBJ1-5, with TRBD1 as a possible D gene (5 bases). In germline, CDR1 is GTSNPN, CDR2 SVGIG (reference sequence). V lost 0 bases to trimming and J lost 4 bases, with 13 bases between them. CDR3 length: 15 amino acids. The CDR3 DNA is TGTGCCTGGAGTGTCGGGGGGTACGGGAATCAGCCCCAGCATTTT. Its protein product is CAWSVGGYGNQPQHF.

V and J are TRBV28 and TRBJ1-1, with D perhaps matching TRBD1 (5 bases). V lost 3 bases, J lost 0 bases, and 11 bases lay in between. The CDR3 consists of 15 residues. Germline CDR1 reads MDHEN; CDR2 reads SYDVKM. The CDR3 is CASSFPVGLNTEAFF. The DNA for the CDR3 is TGTGCCAGCAGTTTCCCCGTGGGGCTGAACACTGAAGCTTTCTTT.

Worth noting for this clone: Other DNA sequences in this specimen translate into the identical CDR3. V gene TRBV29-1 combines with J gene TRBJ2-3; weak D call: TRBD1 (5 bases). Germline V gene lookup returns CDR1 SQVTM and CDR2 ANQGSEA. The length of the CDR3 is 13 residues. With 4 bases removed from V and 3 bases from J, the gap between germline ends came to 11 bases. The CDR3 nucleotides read TGCAGCGTTGGCGGCAGGGCGACAGATACGCAGTATTTT. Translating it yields CSVGGRATDTQYF.

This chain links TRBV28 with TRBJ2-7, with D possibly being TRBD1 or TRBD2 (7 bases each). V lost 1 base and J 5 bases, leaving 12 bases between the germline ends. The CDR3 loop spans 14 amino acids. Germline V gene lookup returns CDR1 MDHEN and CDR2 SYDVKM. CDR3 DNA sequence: TGTGCCAGCAGTTTATACAGGGGAGGGGACGAGCAGTACTTC. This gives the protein CASSLYRGGDEQYF.

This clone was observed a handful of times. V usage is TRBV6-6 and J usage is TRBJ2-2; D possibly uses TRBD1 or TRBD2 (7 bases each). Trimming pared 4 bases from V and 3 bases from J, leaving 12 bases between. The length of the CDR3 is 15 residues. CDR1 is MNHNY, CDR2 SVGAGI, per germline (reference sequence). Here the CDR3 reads CASSSTGRDTGELFF. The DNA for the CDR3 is TGTGCCAGCAGTTCGACAGGGAGGGACACCGGGGAGCTGTTTTTT.

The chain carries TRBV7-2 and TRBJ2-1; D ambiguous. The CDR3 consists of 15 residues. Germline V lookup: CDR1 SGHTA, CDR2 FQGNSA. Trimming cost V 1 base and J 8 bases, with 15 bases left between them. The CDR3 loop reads CASSLGGVESYEQFF. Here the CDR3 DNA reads TGTGCCAGCAGCTTAGGTGGGGTGGAGTCTTATGAGCAGTTCTTC. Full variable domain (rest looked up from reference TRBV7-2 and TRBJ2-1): GAGVSQSPSNKVTEKGKDVELRCDPISGHTALYWYRQSLGQGLEFLIYFQGNSAPDKSGLPSDRFSAERTGGSVSTLTIQRTQQEDSAVYLCASSLGGVESYEQFFGPGTRLTVL.

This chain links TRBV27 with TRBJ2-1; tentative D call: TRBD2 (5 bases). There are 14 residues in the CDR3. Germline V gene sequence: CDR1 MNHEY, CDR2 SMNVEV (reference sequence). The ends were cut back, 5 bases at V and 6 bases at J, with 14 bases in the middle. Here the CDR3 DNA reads TGTGCCAGCAGTCCGGGTCTGGAGGTCAATGAGCAGTTCTTC. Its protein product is CASSPGLEVNEQFF.

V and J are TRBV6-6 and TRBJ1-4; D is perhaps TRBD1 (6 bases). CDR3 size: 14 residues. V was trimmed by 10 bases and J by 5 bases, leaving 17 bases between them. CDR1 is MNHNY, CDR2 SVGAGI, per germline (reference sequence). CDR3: CATGDRRGNEKLFF. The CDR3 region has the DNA TGTGCCACCGGAGACAGAAGGGGGAATGAAAAACTGTTTTTT.

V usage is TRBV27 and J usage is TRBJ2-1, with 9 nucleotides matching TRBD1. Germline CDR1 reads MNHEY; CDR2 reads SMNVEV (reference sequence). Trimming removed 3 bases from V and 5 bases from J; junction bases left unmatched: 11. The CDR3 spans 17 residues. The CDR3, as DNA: TGTGCCAGCAGTTTTTGGTTGGGACAGGGTATTAACAATGAGCAGTTCTTC. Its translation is CASSFWLGQGINNEQFF.

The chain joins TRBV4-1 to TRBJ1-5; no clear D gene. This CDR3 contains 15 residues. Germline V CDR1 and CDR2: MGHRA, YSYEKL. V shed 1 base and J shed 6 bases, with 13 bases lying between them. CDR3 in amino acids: CASSQVRGKAQPQHF. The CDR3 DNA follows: TGCGCCAGCAGCCAAGTAAGAGGGAAGGCTCAGCCCCAGCATTTT.

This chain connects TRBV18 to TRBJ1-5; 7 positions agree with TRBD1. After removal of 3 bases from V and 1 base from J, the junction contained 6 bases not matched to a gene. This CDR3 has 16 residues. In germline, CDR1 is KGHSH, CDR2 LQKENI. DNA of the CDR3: TGTGCCAGCTCACCGGGGACAGCGAACAGCAATCAGCCCCAGCATTTT. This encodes CASSPGTANSNQPQHF.

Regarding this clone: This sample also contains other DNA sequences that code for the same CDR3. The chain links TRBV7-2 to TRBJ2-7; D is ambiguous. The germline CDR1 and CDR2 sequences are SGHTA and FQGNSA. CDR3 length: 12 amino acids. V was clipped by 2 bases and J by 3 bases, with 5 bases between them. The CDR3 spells CASSLIGYEQYF. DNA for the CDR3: TGTGCCAGCAGCTTAATTGGCTACGAGCAGTACTTC.

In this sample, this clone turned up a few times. CDR3 region: CSVGRGQMNTEAFF. CDR3 nucleotides: TGCAGCGTTGGACGGGGACAGATGAACACTGAAGCTTTCTTT. V usage is TRBV29-1 and J usage is TRBJ1-1, with 7 nucleotides matching TRBD1. CDR3 length equals 14 residues. The V segment lost 4 bases and the J segment 0 bases; nucleotides outside the gene matches: 5. Germline lookup yields CDR1 SQVTM and CDR2 ANQGSEA. The full variable domain, in which reference TRBV29-1 and TRBJ1-1 provide the parts outside the CDR3, is SAVISQKPSRDICQRGTSLTIQCQVDSQVTMMFWYRQQPGQSLTLIATANQGSEATYESGFVIDKFPISRPNLTFSTLTVSNMSPEDSSIYLCSVGRGQMNTEAFFGQGTRLTVV.

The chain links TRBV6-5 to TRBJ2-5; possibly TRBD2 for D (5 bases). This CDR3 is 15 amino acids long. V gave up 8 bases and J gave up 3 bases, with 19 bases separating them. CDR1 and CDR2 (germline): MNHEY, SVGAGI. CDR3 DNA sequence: TGTGCCAGCGGCCCCGGGGAGTTCAGAGAAGAGACCCAGTACTTC. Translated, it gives CASGPGEFREETQYF.

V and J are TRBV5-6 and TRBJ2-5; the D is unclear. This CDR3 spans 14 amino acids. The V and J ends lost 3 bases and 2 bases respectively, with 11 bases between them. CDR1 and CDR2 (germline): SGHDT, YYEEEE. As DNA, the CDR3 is TGTGCCAGCAGCTCCTTGGGCGTACAAGAGACCCAGTACTTC. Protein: CASSSLGVQETQYF. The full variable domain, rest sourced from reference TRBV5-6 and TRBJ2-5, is DAGVTQSPTHLIKTRGQQVTLRCSPKSGHDTVSWYQQALGQGPQFIFQYYEEEERQRGNFPDRFSGHQFPNYSSELNVNALLLGDSALYLCASSSLGVQETQYFGPGTRLLVL.

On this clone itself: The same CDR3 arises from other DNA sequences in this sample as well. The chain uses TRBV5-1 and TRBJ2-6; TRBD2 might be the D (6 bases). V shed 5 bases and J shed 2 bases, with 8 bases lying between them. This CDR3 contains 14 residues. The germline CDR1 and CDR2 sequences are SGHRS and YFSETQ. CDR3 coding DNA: TGCGCCAGCAGATCGGGGGCTGGGGCCAACGTCCTGACTTTC. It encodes CASRSGAGANVLTF.

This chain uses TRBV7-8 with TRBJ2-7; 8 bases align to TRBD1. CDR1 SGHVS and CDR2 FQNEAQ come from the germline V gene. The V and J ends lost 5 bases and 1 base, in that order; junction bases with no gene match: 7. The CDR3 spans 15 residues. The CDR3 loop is CASSGRRDRSYEQYF. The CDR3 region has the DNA TGTGCCAGCAGCGGCCGCCGGGACAGGTCCTACGAGCAGTACTTC.

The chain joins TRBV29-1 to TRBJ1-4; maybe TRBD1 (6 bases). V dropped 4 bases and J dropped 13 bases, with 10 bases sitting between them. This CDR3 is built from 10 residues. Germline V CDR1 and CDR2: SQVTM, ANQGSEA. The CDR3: CSVGEGGLFF. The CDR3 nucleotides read TGCAGCGTTGGGGAGGGGGGACTGTTTTTT.

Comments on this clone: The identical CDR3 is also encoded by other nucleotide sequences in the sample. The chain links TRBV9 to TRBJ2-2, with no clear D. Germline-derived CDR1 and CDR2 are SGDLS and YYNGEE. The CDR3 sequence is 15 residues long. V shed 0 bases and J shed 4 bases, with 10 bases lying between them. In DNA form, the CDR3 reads TGTGCCAGCAGCGTAGCACGCGGTGGCACCGGGGAGCTGTTTTTT. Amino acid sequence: CASSVARGGTGELFF. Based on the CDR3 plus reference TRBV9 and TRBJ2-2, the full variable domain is DSGVTQTPKHLITATGQRVTLRCSPRSGDLSVYWYQQSLDQGLQFLIQYYNGEERAKGNILERFSAQQFPDLHSELNLSSLELGDSALYFCASSVARGGTGELFFGEGSRLTVL.

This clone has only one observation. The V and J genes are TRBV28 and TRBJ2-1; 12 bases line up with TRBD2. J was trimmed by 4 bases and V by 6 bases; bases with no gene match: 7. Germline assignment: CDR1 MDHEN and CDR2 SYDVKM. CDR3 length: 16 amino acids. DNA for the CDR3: TGTGCCAGCAGCCGCCGACTAGCGGGAGATTACAATGAGCAGTTCTTC. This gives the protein CASSRRLAGDYNEQFF.

CDR3 in amino acids: CSVEGWQGSSHEQYF. The CDR3 DNA sequence: TGCAGCGTTGAAGGGTGGCAGGGAAGTAGCCACGAGCAGTACTTC. The chain uses TRBV29-1 and TRBJ2-7; a possible D gene is TRBD1 (5 bases). Between the trimmed V and J ends, which lost 1 base and 5 bases, there was a span of 18 bases. This CDR3 comprises 15 residues. Germline V lookup: CDR1 SQVTM, CDR2 ANQGSEA.

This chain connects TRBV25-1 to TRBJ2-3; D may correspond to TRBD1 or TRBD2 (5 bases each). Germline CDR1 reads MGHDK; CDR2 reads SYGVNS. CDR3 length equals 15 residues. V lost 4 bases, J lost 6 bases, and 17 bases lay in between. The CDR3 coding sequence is TGTGCCAGCAGTGCATCGGGACCCGTCTTGGATACGCAGTATTTT. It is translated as CASSASGPVLDTQYF.

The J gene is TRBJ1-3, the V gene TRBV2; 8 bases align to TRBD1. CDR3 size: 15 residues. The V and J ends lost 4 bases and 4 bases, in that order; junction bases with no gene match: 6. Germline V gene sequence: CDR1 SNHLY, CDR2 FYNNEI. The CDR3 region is CASSARTGRGNTIYF. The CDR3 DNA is TGTGCCAGCAGTGCTCGGACAGGGAGGGGAAACACCATATATTTT.